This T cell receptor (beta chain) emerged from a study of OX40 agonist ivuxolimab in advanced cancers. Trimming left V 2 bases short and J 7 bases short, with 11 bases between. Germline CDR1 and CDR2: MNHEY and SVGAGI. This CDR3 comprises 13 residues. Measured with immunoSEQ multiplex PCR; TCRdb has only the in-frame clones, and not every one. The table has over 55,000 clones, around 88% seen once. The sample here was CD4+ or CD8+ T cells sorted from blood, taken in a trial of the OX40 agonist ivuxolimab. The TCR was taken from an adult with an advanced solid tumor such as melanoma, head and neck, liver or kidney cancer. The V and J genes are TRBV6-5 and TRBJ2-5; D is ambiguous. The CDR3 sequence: CASSYDRQTTQYF. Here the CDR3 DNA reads TGTGCCAGCAGTTACGATAGGCAGACGACCCAGTACTTC.